There are a few counts of the clone carrying this T cell receptor beta chain. Its antigen is still unknown. The data are from a study of CD4+ T cells in melanoma. General observations from the study: In melanoma, neoantigen-specific CD4+ T cells reportedly differed in differentiation state. CD8+ T cell, macrophage and B cell function reportedly correlated with neoantigen-specific CD4+ T cells.

Sequenced by immunoSEQ multiplex PCR; TCRdb stores in-frame clones only, minus some. The data hold about 10,000 clones, with less than 80% observed a single time. The sequence was collected from a human donor with melanoma. The sequencing input was cells from a culture (not recorded whether cultured in vitro).

The CDR3 reads CASSEQPASSPGELFF. CDR3 nucleotide sequence: TGTGCCAGCAGTGAACAGCCCGCCTCGTCACCGGGGGAGCTGTTTTTT. V usage is TRBV2 and J usage is TRBJ2-2, with D unresolved. The V gene lost 2 bases and the J gene lost 8 bases, with 18 bases spanning the gap. CDR1 and CDR2 from the germline V gene are SNHLY and FYNNEI. This CDR3 is 16 amino acids long. The full variable domain, rest sourced from reference TRBV2 and TRBJ2-2, is EPEVTQTPSHQVTQMGQEVILRCVPISNHLYFYWYRQILGQKVEFLVSFYNNEISEKSEIFDDQFSVERPDGSNFTLKIRSTKLEDSAMYFCASSEQPASSPGELFFGEGSRLTVL.